The clone carrying this T cell receptor (beta chain) was detected a few times. The sample is drawn from a study of blood T cell repertoires in COVID-19. Data came from immunoSEQ multiplex PCR; TCRdb stores just in-frame clones and leaves some out. The sample gives about 45,000 clones, roughly 87% of which show up once; around 25% is in the top ten. Germline lookup yields CDR1 SGHAT and CDR2 FQDESV (reference sequence). V was clipped by 2 bases and J by 6 bases, with 13 bases between them. The CDR3 consists of 14 residues. The clonotype comes from a woman older than 75 in a cohort sampled during active or convalescent COVID-19. This sequence joins TRBV11-1 and TRBJ1-1; D not certain. Material for sequencing was peripheral blood. The CDR3 here is CASSLRFVASEAFF. As DNA, the CDR3 is TGTGCCAGCAGCTTACGATTTGTGGCTTCTGAAGCTTTCTTT. The full variable domain, rest sourced from reference TRBV11-1 and TRBJ1-1, is EAEVAQSPRYKITEKSQAVAFWCDPISGHATLYWYRQILGQGPELLVQFQDESVVDDSQLPKDRFSAERLKGVDSTLKIQPAELGDSAMYLCASSLRFVASEAFFGQGTRLTVV.